The entry below describes one TCR beta chain. This clone's antigen is unknown. The input lacks base qualities; no much larger clone sits a single base away. The CDR3, from cysteine to phenylalanine, totals 13 residues. Only the CDR3 region is kept as DNA, spanning 39 bases read in frame from base 1. Trimming removed 6 bases from V and 5 bases from J, leaving 13 bases between the germline ends. According to the germline V gene (reference sequence), CDR1 reads MNHEY and CDR2 reads SMNVEV. The sample is drawn from a study of blood T cell repertoires in COVID-19 (dated by TCRdb to between 2020 and 2021). Background on the whole study: Samples from collaborators originated in the United States, Italy and Spain and spanned both the acute and convalescent phases of COVID-19. The repertoires were released in a freely available public database meant as a resource for research on the immune response to SARS-CoV-2. Nearly every sample came with metadata listing a de-identified subject ID, COVID-19 status, age in years and sex. The samples were drawn from the first 160 participants of the ongoing ImmuneRACE study and from 1,254 subjects provided by 6 global collaborators. Where HLA class I and class II types were available, the types were taken from metadata supplied by the sample provider, not from assay-based typing. The material from the prospective study consisted of cDNA or gDNA derived from T cells, B-cell-depleted T cells, or PBMCs. Deeply sampled blood TCRbeta repertoires from subjects exposed to, actively infected with, or recovered from COVID-19 were included in the dataset.

The study at large found these results: How much clinical and demographic metadata was included differed by source and by participant, and the metadata was provided uncurated.

In the prospective study, participants were about 18 to 95 years old, resided in about two dozen geographic areas of the United States, and were enrolled through a virtual design. In the prospective study, cohorts were assigned on the basis of participant-reported clinical history obtained from a screening survey and a study questionnaire. A participant counted as exposed if, within 2 weeks of entering the study, that participant had been in contact with someone who had a PCR-confirmed or clinician-diagnosed COVID-19 case. Each participant in the prospective study had whole blood, serum and a nasopharyngeal or oropharyngeal swab collected by mobile phlebotomists. Participants in the prospective study had the option to provide additional blood draws and questionnaires over a roughly 2-month period. Before DNA extraction, prospective study blood samples were shipped either frozen or at room temperature.

The immunoSEQ Assay, a bias-controlled multiplex PCR, was used to amplify TCRbeta CDR3 regions from genomic DNA. As for how the authors treated the data: The number of nucleated cells in each sample was estimated from the amplification of reference gene primers within the assay. Sequence reads were collapsed and filtered to measure the absolute abundance of every unique TCRbeta CDR3 rearrangement. For each sample, productive Simpson clonality was calculated as the square root of Simpson's diversity index across productive rearrangements. The table comes from immuneACCESS by way of TCRdb, which keeps in-frame sequences with V and J called. Part of the clones is missing from these tables; in studies checked, under half for an unresolved V gene and the rest for unknown reasons. The V and J calls and clone size are taken from that table; D and trimming were inferred from the DNA. Present in this sample are under 250,000 clones, 83% of which were seen just once. Of the sample, approximately 4% falls within the top ten clones.

The sequenced sample consisted of PBMCs or T cells enriched from blood (not recorded which). The rearranged segments are TRBV27 and TRBJ1-1; a confident D gene designation cannot be given. This sequence was found in a woman in her thirties or forties who had been exposed to COVID-19. The CDR3 amino acid sequence is: CASSLVGRTEAFF. The bases are TGTGCCAGCAGCCTAGTGGGTCGGACTGAAGCTTTCTTT.